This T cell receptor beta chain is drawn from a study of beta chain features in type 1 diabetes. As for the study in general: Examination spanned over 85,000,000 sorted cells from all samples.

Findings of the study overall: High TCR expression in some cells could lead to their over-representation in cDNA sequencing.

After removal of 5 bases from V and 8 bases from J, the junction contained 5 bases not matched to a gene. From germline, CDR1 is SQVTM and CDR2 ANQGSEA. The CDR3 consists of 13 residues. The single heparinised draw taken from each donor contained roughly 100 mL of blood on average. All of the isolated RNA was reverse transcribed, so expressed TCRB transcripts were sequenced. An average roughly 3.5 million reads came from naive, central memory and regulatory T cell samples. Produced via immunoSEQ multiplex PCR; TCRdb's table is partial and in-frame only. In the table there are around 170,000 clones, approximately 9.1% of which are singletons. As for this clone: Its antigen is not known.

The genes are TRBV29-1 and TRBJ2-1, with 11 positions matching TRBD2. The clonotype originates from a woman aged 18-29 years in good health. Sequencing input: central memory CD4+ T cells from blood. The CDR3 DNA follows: TGCAGCGTTCGACTAGCGGGAATATATGAGCAGTTCTTC. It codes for CSVRLAGIYEQFF.